This TCR beta chain is drawn from a study of regulatory T cells in long-lasting Graves disease. Per the germline V gene, CDR1 is SGHTA and CDR2 is FQGNSA. CDR3 length: 13 amino acids. With 5 bases clipped from V and 7 bases from J, the junction kept 5 bases outside the gene matches. Time point indicated: persistent/refractory GD, antithyroid drugs over 5 years with positive TRAb. After RNA was extracted from PBMCs, the TCR library was made from it. Investigators prepared the TCR beta libraries by applying iRepertoire HTBI primers and Arm-PCR of CDR3 regions. TCRdb re-analysed the multiplex PCR reads in MiXCR, keeping a single row per CDR3 protein. The sample consists of approximately 470,000 distinct CDR3 sequences, less than 25% of them appearing once.

The TCR sequence derives from a female donor with Graves disease. The material was peripheral blood mononuclear cells (PBMCs), obtained when the disease was refractory, from a patient treated with antithyroid drugs. The J gene is TRBJ1-2, the V gene TRBV7-2, with 9 bases matching TRBD1. DNA for the CDR3: TGTGCCAGCAGCCCCACAGGGGGCAGTGGCTACACCTTC. Protein sequence: CASSPTGGSGYTF.